Listed below are T cell receptor beta chains from one sample, sequenced in a study of PD-1 blockade in classical Hodgkin lymphoma. Assay: immunoSEQ multiplex PCR; the TCRdb copy retains only in-frame clones and omits some. The table lists approximately 30,000 clones, over 75% of them singletons. The specimen was peripheral blood mononuclear cells (PBMCs), collected before the fourth cycle of nivolumab. These receptors all come from a human donor with classical Hodgkin lymphoma. CDR3s include the opening cysteine and the closing phenylalanine or tryptophan.

v_gene	j_gene	CDR3aa
TRBV6-1	TRBJ1-2	CASSAWENYGYTF
TRBV28	TRBJ2-3	CASSTFWSSRRTDTQYF
TRBV5-8	TRBJ2-5	CASSLGWETQYF
TRBV19	TRBJ2-2	CASDSGGYTGELFF
TRBV6-5	TRBJ2-7	CASSQTSGGSYEQYF
TRBV19	TRBJ1-1	CASSMQSGMVNTEAFF
TRBV2	TRBJ1-6	CASSAPTSPLHF
TRBV6-1	TRBJ2-7	CASTEQGRSYEQYF
TRBV7-9	TRBJ2-6	CASSHTASANVLTF
TRBV4-2	TRBJ1-4	CASSQAGQKNEKLFF
TRBV5-4	TRBJ1-2	CASSLGGMSTPANTF
TRBV11-1	TRBJ2-7	CASSSSTGPYEQYF
TRBV6-1	TRBJ2-7	CAIQTSGRIYEQYF
TRBV7-8	TRBJ2-7	CASSLPEAGHESSYEQYF
TRBV2	TRBJ1-1	CASSYNRGQPTEAFF
TRBV27	TRBJ1-2	CASSLSYRDGGYTF
TRBV5-1	TRBJ2-3	CASSFTTSGDRGDTQYF
TRBV10-2	TRBJ2-7	CASTLGDAHEQYF
TRBV5-6	TRBJ2-5	CASTPRRLNQETQYF
TRBV6-1	TRBJ2-7	CASSESLVEQYF
TRBV6-6	TRBJ1-5	CASSQLYQPQHF
TRBV28	TRBJ2-1	CASSRRVGAGDNEQFF
TRBV2	TRBJ1-5	CASSVEGGLNQPQHF
TRBV5-1	TRBJ2-1	CASSLEADYYNEQFF
TRBV27	TRBJ2-7	CASNKGDSCISYEQYF
TRBV5-1	TRBJ2-7	CASSREGRGSEQYF
TRBV5-1	TRBJ1-2	CASSSDGRLGYTF
TRBV6-1	TRBJ2-3	CASSESGGRGNTQYF
TRBV27	TRBJ1-2	CASSYFWQGVGYGYTF
TRBV27	TRBJ2-1	CASRFRGGLYNEQFF
TRBV9	TRBJ2-1	CASSFRLGEQFF
TRBV10-3	TRBJ1-4	CAIRSELGNEKLFF
TRBV5-6	TRBJ2-7	CASSWGRQAYEQYF
TRBV7-7	TRBJ2-1	CASSLSGQGNEQFF
TRBV19	TRBJ2-7	CASSITGNSYEQYF
TRBV28	TRBJ1-4	CASSRGQSNEKLFF
TRBV19	TRBJ2-5	CASSSGGAKTQYF
TRBV2	TRBJ2-7	CASSARETYEQYF
TRBV6-5	TRBJ2-7	CASSRTRDRGYEQYF
TRBV10-3	TRBJ2-3	CAIRAGDTDTQYF
TRBV27	TRBJ1-5	CASSSTGQGAHSSQPQHF
TRBV28	TRBJ1-5	CASSREWGEDQPQHF
TRBV5-5	TRBJ2-2	CASSLALTSGKNTGELFF
TRBV28	TRBJ1-2	CASSLGGRLIGYTF
TRBV2	TRBJ2-7	CASGLGYEQYF
TRBV6-4	TRBJ2-1	CASSEDSYNEQFF
TRBV14	TRBJ1-1	CASSQAGFQAFF